The 30 T cell receptor beta chains in this list originate from one sample, sequenced in a study of regulatory T cells in long-lasting Graves disease. Regarding time point: persistent/refractory GD, antithyroid drugs over 5 years with positive TRAb. PBMC RNA was the source of the TCR library. The authors built TCR beta libraries using iRepertoire HTBI primers and Arm-PCR of CDR3 regions. Via MiXCR, TCRdb re-called the multiplex PCR reads, giving one row per CDR3 protein. The sample includes around 460,000 distinct CDR3 sequences, roughly 23% of them seen just once. The source was peripheral blood mononuclear cells (PBMCs), collected when the disease was refractory, from a patient treated with antithyroid drugs. The receptors were sampled from a female donor with Graves disease.

In its sample, this clonotype was seen a few times. The chain links TRBV7-9 to TRBJ2-7, with 12 bases fitting TRBD1. The V and J ends lost 2 bases and 5 bases, in that order; junction bases with no gene match: 4. The V gene's germline CDR1 is SEHNR and CDR2 FQNEAQ (reference sequence). The CDR3 extends over 15 amino acids. For the CDR3, the DNA is TGTGCCAGCAGCTTACCGGGACAGGGGGCCAACGAGCAGTACTTC. Its translation is CASSLPGQGANEQYF.

In this sample, this clonotype turned up once. V and J are TRBV3-1 and TRBJ1-3; D is uncertain. The ends were cut back, 3 bases at V and 4 bases at J, with 13 bases in the middle. The CDR3 contains 15 residues. Germline CDR1 reads LGHDT; CDR2 reads YNNKEL (reference sequence). The CDR3 region has the DNA TGTGCCAGCAGCCACTCAGACTTTGGAGGAAACACCATATATTTT. Translated: CASSHSDFGGNTIYF.

This clonotype was seen only a few times. The rearrangement uses TRBV7-3 and TRBJ1-2; D may be TRBD1 (6 bases). Germline V lookup: CDR1 SGHTA, CDR2 FQGTGA. The length of the CDR3 is 13 residues. Trimming took off 1 base at V and 6 bases at J, with 9 bases between the two ends. The CDR3 DNA sequence: TGTGCCAGCAGCTTAAACAGGGATAATGGCTACACCTTC. Its protein product is CASSLNRDNGYTF.

This clonotype was recorded only once. Here the CDR3 reads CASSQERQGAQEEQYF. CDR3 nucleotides: TGTGCCAGCAGCCAAGAGAGGCAGGGGGCACAAGAAGAGCAGTACTTC. The chain recombines TRBV3-2 with TRBJ2-7; the DNA was not compared with TRBD1, the D call given in the table. TRBV3-2 is a pseudogene. CDR3 length equals 16 residues.

The chain has TRBV11-2 and TRBJ1-5; 10 positions agree with TRBD1. The V gene end was trimmed by 1 base and the J gene end by 7 bases; junction bases not matched to a gene: 1. CDR1 and CDR2 from the germline V gene are SGHAT and FQNNGV. CDR3 length: 14 amino acids. CDR3 in DNA: TGTGCCAGCAGCTTAGGACAGGGGGCCCAGCCCCAGCATTTT. Residues: CASSLGQGAQPQHF.

In its sample, this clonotype was seen many times. This rearrangement joins TRBV2 to TRBJ2-7; TRBD2 matches 9 bases. There are 15 residues in the CDR3. Unmatched junction bases numbered 9, after V lost 6 bases and J lost 3 bases. Germline V gene sequence: CDR1 SNHLY, CDR2 FYNNEI. In DNA form, the CDR3 reads TGTGCCAGCAGGTTTAGCGGGAGTGTAAGCTACGAGCAGTACTTC. Its protein is CASRFSGSVSYEQYF. The entire variable domain, with the rest obtained from reference TRBV2 and TRBJ2-7, is as follows: EPEVTQTPSHQVTQMGQEVILRCVPISNHLYFYWYRQILGQKVEFLVSFYNNEISEKSEIFDDQFSVERPDGSNFTLKIRSTKLEDSAMYFCASRFSGSVSYEQYFGPGTRLTVT.

This clonotype was detected a few times. The chain recombines TRBV29-1 with TRBJ1-2; D ambiguous. In germline, CDR1 is SQVTM, CDR2 ANQGSEA. This CDR3 is built from 12 residues. V dropped 4 bases and J dropped 8 bases, with 14 bases sitting between them. The CDR3 loop is CSVVQAGEGYTF. The CDR3 nucleotides read TGCAGCGTTGTTCAGGCCGGGGAAGGCTACACCTTC.

The table lists this clonotype with many counts. The chain links TRBV6-2 or TRBV6-3 to TRBJ1-5; D might be TRBD1 (6 bases). The CDR3 runs to 17 residues. Germline-derived CDR1 and CDR2 are MNHEY and SVGEGT. V was clipped by 2 bases and J by 1 base, with 15 bases between them. In DNA form, the CDR3 reads TGTGCCAGCAGTTACAACCTTCAGGGGACGAGCAATCAGCCCCAGCATTTT. Encoded protein: CASSYNLQGTSNQPQHF.

The chain joins TRBV5-4 to TRBJ1-4; D is unclear. CDR1 SGHNT and CDR2 YYREEE come from the germline V gene (reference sequence). Trimming took 0 bases from V and 7 from J, leaving 13 bases between them. The CDR3 length is 15 residues. CDR3 DNA: TGTGCCAGCAGCTTGGGGCAGCTGGGTGGTGAAAAACTGTTTTTT. Translated: CASSLGQLGGEKLFF.

This clonotype was seen a few times. The V gene is TRBV20-1, the J gene TRBJ1-2; D is undetermined. The CDR3 has 11 residues. The ends were cut back, 6 bases at V and 5 bases at J, with 10 bases in the middle. Germline assignment: CDR1 DFQATT and CDR2 SNEGSKA (reference sequence). Written as DNA, the CDR3 is TGCAGTGCGTATACCGGGTATGGCTACACCTTC. As protein: CSAYTGYGYTF.

This clonotype was seen at least ten times. CDR3 coding DNA: TGTGCCAGCAGTTCATCCCCAACGGGACTAGCGGCTGAGACCCAGTACTTC. This gives the protein CASSSSPTGLAAETQYF. The V and J genes are TRBV28 and TRBJ2-5, with 11 nucleotides matching TRBD2. Trimming took 4 bases from V and 5 from J; bases not matched to a gene: 12. The CDR3 runs 17 residues. Germline V lookup: CDR1 MDHEN, CDR2 SYDVKM.

This clonotype was found a few times. The V call is TRBV27, the J call TRBJ2-3, with D hard to call. The CDR3 has 13 amino acids. V was trimmed by 4 bases and J by 0 bases, leaving 5 bases between them. Per germline, CDR1 MNHEY and CDR2 SMNVEV (reference sequence). CDR3 nucleotide sequence: TGTGCCAGCAGTTGGTCTAGCACAGATACGCAGTATTTT. It yields the protein CASSWSSTDTQYF.

The V gene is TRBV11-1, the J gene TRBJ1-3; TRBD1 aligns across 9 bases. Germline CDR1 reads SGHAT; CDR2 reads FQDESV (reference sequence). V dropped 4 bases and J dropped 0; count of bases not matched to a gene: 4. The CDR3 loop spans 16 amino acids. CDR3 sequence reads: CASSSQGAYSGNTIYF. The CDR3 nucleotides read TGTGCCAGCAGCTCACAGGGGGCCTACTCTGGAAACACCATATATTTT.

A few counts support this clonotype. V gene TRBV20-1 combines with J gene TRBJ1-2; maybe TRBD1 (5 bases). Germline V gene lookup returns CDR1 DFQATT and CDR2 SNEGSKA (reference sequence). Deletions cut 0 bases from V and 4 bases from J, with 15 bases between. This CDR3 has 15 amino acids. DNA for the CDR3: TGCAGTGCTAGAGAGGTGGGGGAGAGGGGCTATGGCTACACCTTC. Amino acid sequence: CSAREVGERGYGYTF.

As concerns this clonotype: Given a much more abundant clone one base away, this may be a read error. Because the CDR3 is missing its conserved closing phenylalanine or tryptophan, this is likely a read error. The chain's CDR3 is CASSEGTGGGYTL. Here the CDR3 DNA reads TGTGCCAGCAGTGAGGGGACAGGGGGCGGCTACACCCTC. The chain is built from TRBV2 and TRBJ1-2; 12 bases align to TRBD1. There are 13 residues in the CDR3. The germline V gene has CDR1 SNHLY and CDR2 FYNNEI. The J segment lost 8 bases and the V segment lost 3 bases, leaving 1 base of the junction unmatched.

This clonotype was observed many times. The chain combines TRBV28 with TRBJ1-2; D gene ambiguous. The ends were cut back, 6 bases at V and 5 bases at J, with 19 bases in the middle. The CDR3 loop spans 15 amino acids. CDR1 MDHEN and CDR2 SYDVKM come from the germline V gene. The CDR3 region is CASRNGPRSGYGYTF. In DNA, the CDR3 is TGTGCCAGCAGGAACGGGCCTAGGTCCGGTTATGGCTACACCTTC.

This clonotype was detected a few times. The V call is TRBV5-1, the J call TRBJ2-2; 9 bases are a match to TRBD1. Germline CDR1 reads SGHRS; CDR2 reads YFSETQ. The CDR3 is made up of 16 amino acids. The trim removed 1 base at V and 4 bases at J, leaving 5 bases unmatched. The CDR3 spells CASSLLPGQGTGELFF. CDR3 sequence (DNA): TGCGCCAGCAGCTTGCTCCCGGGACAGGGCACCGGGGAGCTGTTTTTT.

The sample holds many counts of this clonotype. The chain joins TRBV6-1 to TRBJ1-5; D is undetermined. CDR3 length equals 17 residues. Looked up from germline, CDR1 is MNHNS and CDR2 is SASEGT. Trimming removed 4 bases from V and 0 bases from J, with 16 bases in between. CDR3 loop: CASSVFVTSYSNQPQHF. For the CDR3, the DNA is TGTGCCAGCAGTGTGTTTGTCACCTCCTATAGCAATCAGCCCCAGCATTTT.

There are a few counts of this clonotype. V and J are TRBV9 and TRBJ1-3; D gene unclear. The length of the CDR3 is 14 residues. Germline assignment: CDR1 SGDLS and CDR2 YYNGEE. The V end was cut by 0 bases, the J end by 4 bases, with 8 bases between. The CDR3 DNA reads as TGTGCCAGCAGCGTAGAAGGGATGGGAAACACCATATATTTT. Translated, it gives CASSVEGMGNTIYF.

The rearrangement joins TRBV10-3 to TRBJ1-1; D possibly corresponds to TRBD1 (5 bases). The germline V gene has CDR1 ENHRY and CDR2 SYGVKD. Trimming pared 8 bases from V and 0 bases from J, leaving 10 bases between. This CDR3 is 13 amino acids long. This CDR3 is CAILDIMNTEAFF. CDR3 in DNA: TGTGCCATCTTGGACATTATGAACACTGAAGCTTTCTTT.

This clonotype has a handful of counts. This chain links TRBV7-9 with TRBJ2-2; no definite D call. This CDR3 contains 16 residues. V lost 4 bases and J lost 0, with 12 bases in between. Germline CDR1 SEHNR, CDR2 FQNEAQ (reference sequence). The DNA for the CDR3 is TGTGCCAGCAGCTGGCCTGGTTTCGCGAACACCGGGGAGCTGTTTTTT. Protein sequence: CASSWPGFANTGELFF. The full variable domain, in which reference TRBV7-9 and TRBJ2-2 provide the parts outside the CDR3, is DTGVSQNPRHKITKRGQNVTFRCDPISEHNRLYWYRQTLGQGPEFLTYFQNEAQLEKSRLLSDRFSAERPKGSFSTLEIQRTEQGDSAMYLCASSWPGFANTGELFFGEGSRLTVL.

This clonotype was detected ten times or more. V gene TRBV28 combines with J gene TRBJ2-4; TRBD1 or TRBD2 may be the D gene (6 bases each). V lost 3 bases and J 3 bases, leaving 15 bases between the germline ends. CDR1 is MDHEN and CDR2 is SYDVKM in the germline V gene. There are 16 residues in the CDR3. DNA of the CDR3: TGTGCCAGCAGTTTGGCTAGGGGGGTGGGCAAAAACATTCAGTACTTC. Encoded protein: CASSLARGVGKNIQYF.

The rearrangement joins TRBV6-2 or TRBV6-3 to TRBJ2-1; tentatively, D is TRBD2 (6 bases). Trimming stripped 2 bases from V and 12 bases from J, with 14 bases between. Germline CDR1 and CDR2: MNHEY and SVGEGT. The CDR3 sequence is 13 residues long. This CDR3 is CASSYPSVPTQFF. DNA for the CDR3: TGTGCCAGCAGTTACCCTAGCGTCCCAACGCAGTTCTTC.

This clonotype was recorded once. The chain has TRBV7-9 and TRBJ1-2; D is uncertain. Deletions cut 4 bases from V and 2 bases from J, with 11 bases between. Germline V CDR1 and CDR2: SEHNR, FQNEAQ (reference sequence). The CDR3 is 14 amino acids. This CDR3 is CASSSITGNYGYTF. The CDR3 region has the DNA TGTGCCAGCAGCTCCATCACGGGGAACTATGGCTACACCTTC.

This clonotype has ten or more counts. The gene calls are TRBV28 and TRBJ1-1; a weak D match, TRBD1 (6 bases). Looked up from germline, CDR1 is MDHEN and CDR2 is SYDVKM. The CDR3 has 17 amino acids. Trimming took 3 bases from V and 0 from J, leaving 17 bases between them. This CDR3 reads CASSLLALGGVNTEAFF. The CDR3 DNA reads as TGTGCCAGCAGTTTGCTAGCTTTAGGGGGGGTGAACACTGAAGCTTTCTTT.

This clonotype has at least ten counts. This chain uses TRBV7-2 with TRBJ2-7, with 13 bases fitting TRBD2. The CDR3 runs 17 residues. V lost 4 bases and J lost 5; bases outside the gene matches: 11. Germline assignment: CDR1 SGHTA and CDR2 FQGNSA. CDR3 region: CASSSPFYGLAGDEQYF. CDR3 bases: TGTGCCAGCAGCTCGCCCTTTTACGGACTAGCGGGGGACGAGCAGTACTTC.

The CDR3 DNA is TGTGCCAGCAGCTCCTACGACAGAGTTGGAAACACCATATATTTT. This gives the protein CASSSYDRVGNTIYF. The chain has TRBV7-9 and TRBJ1-3, with a weak D call TRBD1 (5 bases). The CDR3 consists of 15 residues. Deletions cut 4 bases from V and 3 bases from J, with 13 bases between. Germline lookup yields CDR1 SEHNR and CDR2 FQNEAQ (reference sequence).

This clonotype was recorded at least ten times. The V call is TRBV30, the J call TRBJ1-2, with no clear D. Per germline, CDR1 GTSNPN and CDR2 SVGIG (reference sequence). This CDR3 has 13 amino acids. Between the trimmed V and J ends, which lost 0 bases and 4 bases, there was a span of 9 bases. In DNA form, the CDR3 reads TGTGCCTGGAGTGTACTAAAATCCTATGGCTACACCTTC. It encodes CAWSVLKSYGYTF.

This clonotype was recorded a few times. This chain links TRBV20-1 with TRBJ2-5; D gene uncertain. Germline CDR1 DFQATT, CDR2 SNEGSKA (reference sequence). Between the trimmed V and J ends, which lost 3 bases and 5 bases, there was a span of 19 bases. The CDR3 runs to 15 residues. The CDR3 region has the DNA TGCAGTGCTAGGGACGTCAAACTTGAAAAGGAGACCCAGTACTTC. Residues: CSARDVKLEKETQYF.

This clonotype was detected many times. The chain couples TRBV11-1 to TRBJ2-1; no firm D call. CDR1 is SGHAT, CDR2 FQDESV, per germline (reference sequence). Trimming shortened V by 5 bases and J by 4 bases, and 12 bases separated the two germline ends. The CDR3 is made up of 14 amino acids. The CDR3 sequence is CASSPADGYNEQFF. The DNA for the CDR3 is TGTGCCAGCAGCCCGGCGGACGGGTACAATGAGCAGTTCTTC.